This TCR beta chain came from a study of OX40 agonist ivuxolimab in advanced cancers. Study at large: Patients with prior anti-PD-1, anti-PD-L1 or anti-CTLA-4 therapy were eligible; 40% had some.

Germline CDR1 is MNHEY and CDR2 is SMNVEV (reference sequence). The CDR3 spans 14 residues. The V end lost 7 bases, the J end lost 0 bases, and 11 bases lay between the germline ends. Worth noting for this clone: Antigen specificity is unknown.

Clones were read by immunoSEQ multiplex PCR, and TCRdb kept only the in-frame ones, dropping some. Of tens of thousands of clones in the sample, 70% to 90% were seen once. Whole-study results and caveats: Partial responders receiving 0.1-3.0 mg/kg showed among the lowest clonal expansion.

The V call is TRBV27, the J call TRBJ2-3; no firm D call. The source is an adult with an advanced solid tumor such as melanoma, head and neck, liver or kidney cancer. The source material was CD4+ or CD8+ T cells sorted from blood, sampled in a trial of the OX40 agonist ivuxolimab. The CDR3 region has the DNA TGTGCCAGCAATAGCCGGGTTAGCACAGATACGCAGTATTTT. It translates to CASNSRVSTDTQYF.